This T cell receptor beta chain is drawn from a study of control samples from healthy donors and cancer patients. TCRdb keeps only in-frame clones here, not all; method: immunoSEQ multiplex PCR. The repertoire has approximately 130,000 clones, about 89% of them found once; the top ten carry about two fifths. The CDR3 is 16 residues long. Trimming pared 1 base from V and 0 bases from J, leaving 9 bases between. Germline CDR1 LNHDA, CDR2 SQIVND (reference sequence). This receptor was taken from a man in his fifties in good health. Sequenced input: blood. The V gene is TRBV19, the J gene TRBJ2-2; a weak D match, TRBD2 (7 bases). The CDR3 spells CASSIGGGTNTGELFF. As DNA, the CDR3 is TGTGCCAGTAGTATAGGGGGGGGCACGAACACCGGGGAGCTGTTTTTT.